This T cell receptor (beta chain) emerged from a study of radiotherapy plus CTLA-4 blockade in lung cancer. Study at large: Of the patients, about 20% showed objective responses and more than 30% attained disease control.

Details on this clone: Its antigen is unidentified.

TCRdb's copy holds only in-frame clones and misses some; the assay was immunoSEQ multiplex PCR. The sample consists of approximately 53,000 clones, roughly 81% of them appearing once. Study results and caveats: Dynamics of early blood T cell clones, together with interferon-beta, were reportedly the best predictors of response. In blood, after radiotherapy plus ipilimumab, tumor-derived TCR clones expanded.

CDR3 length: 14 amino acids. Trimming removed 1 base from V and 3 bases from J; junction bases left unmatched: 1. Germline CDR1 MGHRA, CDR2 YSYEKL. Focal radiation and CTLA-4 blockade (ipilimumab) were tested in chemo-refractory metastatic non-small-cell lung cancer patients. The sequenced sample was peripheral blood, obtained from a patient treated with radiotherapy plus ipilimumab. This TCR came from a human donor with non-small cell lung cancer whose response to radiotherapy plus ipilimumab could not be evaluated. The gene calls are TRBV4-1 and TRBJ2-3; TRBD2 matches 7 bases. The DNA of the CDR3 is TGCGCCAGCAGCCAAGCGGGAGGTACAGATACGCAGTATTTT. Protein sequence: CASSQAGGTDTQYF.